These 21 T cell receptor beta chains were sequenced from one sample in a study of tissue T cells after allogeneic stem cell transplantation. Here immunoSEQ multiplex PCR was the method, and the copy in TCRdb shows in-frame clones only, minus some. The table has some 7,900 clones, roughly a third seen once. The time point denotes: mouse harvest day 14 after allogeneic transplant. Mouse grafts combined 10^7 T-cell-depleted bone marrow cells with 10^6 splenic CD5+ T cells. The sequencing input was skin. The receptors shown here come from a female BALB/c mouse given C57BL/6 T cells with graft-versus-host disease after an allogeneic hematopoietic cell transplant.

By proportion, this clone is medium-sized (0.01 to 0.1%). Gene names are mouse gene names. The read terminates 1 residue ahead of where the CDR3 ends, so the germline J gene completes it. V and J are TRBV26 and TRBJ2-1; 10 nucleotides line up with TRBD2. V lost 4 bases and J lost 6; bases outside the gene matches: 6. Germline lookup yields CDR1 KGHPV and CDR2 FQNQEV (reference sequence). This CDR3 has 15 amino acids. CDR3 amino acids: CASSQDWGFPAEQFF. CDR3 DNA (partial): TGTGCCAGCAGTCAGGACTGGGGGTTCCCTGCTGAGCAGTTC.

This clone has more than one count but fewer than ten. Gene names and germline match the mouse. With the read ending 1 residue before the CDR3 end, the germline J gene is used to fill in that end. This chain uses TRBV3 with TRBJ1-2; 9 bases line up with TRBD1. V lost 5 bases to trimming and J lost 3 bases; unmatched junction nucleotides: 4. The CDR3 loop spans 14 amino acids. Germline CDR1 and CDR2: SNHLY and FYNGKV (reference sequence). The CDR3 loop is CASSAQGADSDYTF. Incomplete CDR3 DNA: TGTGCCAGCAGCGCACAGGGGGCGGACTCCGACTACACC.

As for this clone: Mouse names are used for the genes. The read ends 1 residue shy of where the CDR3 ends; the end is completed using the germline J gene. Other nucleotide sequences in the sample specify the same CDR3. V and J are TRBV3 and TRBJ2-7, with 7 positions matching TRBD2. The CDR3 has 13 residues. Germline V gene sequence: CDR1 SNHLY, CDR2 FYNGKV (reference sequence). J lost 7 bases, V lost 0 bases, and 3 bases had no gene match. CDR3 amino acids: CASSLAGGREQYF. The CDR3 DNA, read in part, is TGTGCCAGCAGCTTAGCTGGGGGGAGAGAACAGTAC.

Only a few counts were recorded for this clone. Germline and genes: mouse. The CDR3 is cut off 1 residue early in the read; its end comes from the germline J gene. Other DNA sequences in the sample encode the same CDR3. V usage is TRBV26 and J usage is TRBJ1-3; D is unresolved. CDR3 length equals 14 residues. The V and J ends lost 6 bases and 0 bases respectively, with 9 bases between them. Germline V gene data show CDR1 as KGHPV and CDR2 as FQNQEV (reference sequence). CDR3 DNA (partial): TGTGCCAGCAGCCCCGACAATTCTGGAAATACGCTCTAT. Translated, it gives CASSPDNSGNTLY. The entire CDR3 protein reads CASSPDNSGNTLYF.

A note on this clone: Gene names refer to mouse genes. CDR3 bases read: TGTGCCAGCAGTTCAAGGGACTGGGGGGACTATGCTGAGCAGTTC. Its protein product is CASSSRDWGDYAEQF. The full CDR3 reads CASSSRDWGDYAEQFF. This chain uses TRBV14 with TRBJ2-1; 12 nucleotides line up with TRBD2. The CDR3 end falls 1 residue outside the read, so it is completed with the germline J gene. Trimming removed 3 bases from V and 2 bases from J; junction bases left unmatched: 3. The CDR3 runs to 16 residues. Germline CDR1 reads SGHDT; CDR2 reads FRDEAV.

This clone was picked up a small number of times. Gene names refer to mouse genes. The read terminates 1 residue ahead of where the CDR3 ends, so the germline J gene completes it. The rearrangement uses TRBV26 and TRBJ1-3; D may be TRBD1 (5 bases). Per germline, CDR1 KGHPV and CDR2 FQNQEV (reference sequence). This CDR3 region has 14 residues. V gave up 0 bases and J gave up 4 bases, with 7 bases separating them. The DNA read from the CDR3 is TGTGCCAGCAGTCTGTCCGGGGGAGGAAATACGCTCTAT. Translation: CASSLSGGGNTLY. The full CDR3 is CASSLSGGGNTLYF.

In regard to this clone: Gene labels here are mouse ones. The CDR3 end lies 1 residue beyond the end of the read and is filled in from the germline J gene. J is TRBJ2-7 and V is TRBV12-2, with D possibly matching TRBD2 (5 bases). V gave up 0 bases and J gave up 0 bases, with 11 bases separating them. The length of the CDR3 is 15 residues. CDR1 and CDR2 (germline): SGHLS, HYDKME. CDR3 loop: CASSLAGLSSYEQYF. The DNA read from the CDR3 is TGTGCCAGCTCTCTCGCCGGACTCAGCTCCTATGAACAGTAC.

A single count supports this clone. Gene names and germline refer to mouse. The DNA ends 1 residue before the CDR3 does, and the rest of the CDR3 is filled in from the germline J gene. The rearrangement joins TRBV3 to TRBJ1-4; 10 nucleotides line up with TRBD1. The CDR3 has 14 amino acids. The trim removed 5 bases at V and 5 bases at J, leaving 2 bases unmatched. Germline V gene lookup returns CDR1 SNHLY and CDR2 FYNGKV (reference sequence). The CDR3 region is CASSPGQGNERLFF. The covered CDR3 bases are TGTGCCAGCAGCCCGGGACAGGGGAACGAAAGATTATTT.

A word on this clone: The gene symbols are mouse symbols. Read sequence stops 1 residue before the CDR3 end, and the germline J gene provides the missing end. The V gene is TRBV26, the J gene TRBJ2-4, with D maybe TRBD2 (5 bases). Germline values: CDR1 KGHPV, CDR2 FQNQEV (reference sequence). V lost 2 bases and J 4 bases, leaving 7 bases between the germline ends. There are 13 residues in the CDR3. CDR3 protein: CASSLVGKNTLYF. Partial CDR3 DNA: TGTGCCAGCAGTCTGGTGGGGAAAAACACCTTGTAC.

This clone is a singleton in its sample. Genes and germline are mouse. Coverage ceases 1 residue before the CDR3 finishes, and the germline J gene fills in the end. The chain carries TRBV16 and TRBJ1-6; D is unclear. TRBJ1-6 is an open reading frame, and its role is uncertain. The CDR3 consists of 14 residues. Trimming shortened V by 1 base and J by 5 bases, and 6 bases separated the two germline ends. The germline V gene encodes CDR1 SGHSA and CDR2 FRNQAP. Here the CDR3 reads CASSLGADNSPLYF. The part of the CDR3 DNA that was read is TGTGCAAGCAGCTTAGGAGCAGATAATTCGCCCCTCTAC.

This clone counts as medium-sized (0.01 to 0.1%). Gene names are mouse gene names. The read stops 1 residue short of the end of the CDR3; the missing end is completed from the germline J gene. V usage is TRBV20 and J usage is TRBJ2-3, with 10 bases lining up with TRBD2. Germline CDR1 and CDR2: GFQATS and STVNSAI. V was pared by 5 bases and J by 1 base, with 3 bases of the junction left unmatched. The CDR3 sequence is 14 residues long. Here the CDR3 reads CGAGDWGGAETLYF. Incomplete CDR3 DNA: TGTGGTGCTGGAGACTGGGGGGGTGCAGAAACGCTGTAT.

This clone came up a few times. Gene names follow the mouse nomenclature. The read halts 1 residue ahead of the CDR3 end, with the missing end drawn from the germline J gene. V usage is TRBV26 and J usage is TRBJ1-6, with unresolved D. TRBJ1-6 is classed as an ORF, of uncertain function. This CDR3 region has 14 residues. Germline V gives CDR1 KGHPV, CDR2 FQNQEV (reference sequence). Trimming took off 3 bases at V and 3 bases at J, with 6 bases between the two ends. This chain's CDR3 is CASSLGFYNSPLYF. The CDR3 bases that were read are TGTGCCAGCAGTCTAGGCTTCTATAATTCGCCCCTCTAC.

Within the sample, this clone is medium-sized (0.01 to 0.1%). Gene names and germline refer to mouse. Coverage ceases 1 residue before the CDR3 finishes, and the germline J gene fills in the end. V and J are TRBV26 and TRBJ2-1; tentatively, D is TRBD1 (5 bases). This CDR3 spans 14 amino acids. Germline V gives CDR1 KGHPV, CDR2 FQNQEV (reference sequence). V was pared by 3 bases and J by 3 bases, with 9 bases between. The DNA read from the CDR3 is TGTGCCAGCAGTCTACAGGTCCTCTATGCTGAGCAGTTC. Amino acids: CASSLQVLYAEQF. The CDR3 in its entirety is CASSLQVLYAEQFF.

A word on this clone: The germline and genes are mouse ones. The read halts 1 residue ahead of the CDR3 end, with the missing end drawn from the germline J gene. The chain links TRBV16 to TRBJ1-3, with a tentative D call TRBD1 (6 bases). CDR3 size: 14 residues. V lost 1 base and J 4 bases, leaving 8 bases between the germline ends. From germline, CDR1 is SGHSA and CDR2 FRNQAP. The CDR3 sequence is CASSLVQGGNTLYF. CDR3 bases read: TGTGCAAGCAGCTTAGTGCAGGGGGGAAATACGCTCTAT.

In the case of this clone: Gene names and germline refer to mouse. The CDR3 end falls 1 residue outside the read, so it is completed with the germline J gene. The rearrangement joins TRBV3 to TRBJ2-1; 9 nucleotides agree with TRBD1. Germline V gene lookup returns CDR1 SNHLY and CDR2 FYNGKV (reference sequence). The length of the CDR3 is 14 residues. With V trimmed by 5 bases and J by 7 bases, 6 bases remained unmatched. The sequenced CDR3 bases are TGTGCCAGCAGCACCGGGACAGGGCGGGCTGAGCAGTTC. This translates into CASSTGTGRAEQF. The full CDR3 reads CASSTGTGRAEQFF.

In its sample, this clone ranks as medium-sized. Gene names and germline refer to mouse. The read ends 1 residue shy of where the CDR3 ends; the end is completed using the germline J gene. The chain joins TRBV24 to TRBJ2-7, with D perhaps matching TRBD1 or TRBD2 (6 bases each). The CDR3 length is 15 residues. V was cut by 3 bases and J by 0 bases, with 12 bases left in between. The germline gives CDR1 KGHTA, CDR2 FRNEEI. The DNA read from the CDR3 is TGTGCCAGCAGTCTCCTCGGGGGCTGCTCCTATGAACAGTAC. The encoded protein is CASSLLGGCSYEQY. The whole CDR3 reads CASSLLGGCSYEQYF.

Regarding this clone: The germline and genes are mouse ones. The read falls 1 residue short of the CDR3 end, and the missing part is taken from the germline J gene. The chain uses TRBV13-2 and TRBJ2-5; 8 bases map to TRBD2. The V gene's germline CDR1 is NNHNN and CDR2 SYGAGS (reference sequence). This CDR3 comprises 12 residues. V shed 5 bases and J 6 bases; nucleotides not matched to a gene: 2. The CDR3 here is CASGGGQDTQYF. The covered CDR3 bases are TGTGCCAGCGGGGGGGGGCAGGACACCCAGTAC.

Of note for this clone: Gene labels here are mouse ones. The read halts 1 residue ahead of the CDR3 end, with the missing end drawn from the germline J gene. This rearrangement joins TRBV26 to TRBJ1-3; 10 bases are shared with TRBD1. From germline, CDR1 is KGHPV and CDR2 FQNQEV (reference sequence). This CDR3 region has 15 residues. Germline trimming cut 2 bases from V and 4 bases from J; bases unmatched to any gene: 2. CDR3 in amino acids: CASSLGTGEGNTLYF. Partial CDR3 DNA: TGTGCCAGCAGTCTGGGGACAGGGGAGGGAAATACGCTCTAT.

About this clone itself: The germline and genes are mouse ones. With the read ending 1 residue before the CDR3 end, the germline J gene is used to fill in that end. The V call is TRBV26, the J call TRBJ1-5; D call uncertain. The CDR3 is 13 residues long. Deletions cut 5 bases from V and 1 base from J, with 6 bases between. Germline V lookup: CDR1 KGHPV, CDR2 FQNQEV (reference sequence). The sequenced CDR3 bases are TGTGCCAGCAGTAGCCAGAACAACCAGGCTCCGCTT. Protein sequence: CASSSQNNQAPL. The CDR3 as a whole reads CASSSQNNQAPLF.

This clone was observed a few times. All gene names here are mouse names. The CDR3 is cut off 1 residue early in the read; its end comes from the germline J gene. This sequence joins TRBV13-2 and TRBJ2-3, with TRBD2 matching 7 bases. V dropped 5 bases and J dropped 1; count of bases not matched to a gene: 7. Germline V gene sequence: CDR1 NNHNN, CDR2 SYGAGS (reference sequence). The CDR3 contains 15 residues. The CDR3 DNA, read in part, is TGTGCCAGCGGGCTGGGGGTGAGGGGTGCAGAAACGCTGTAT. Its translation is CASGLGVRGAETLY. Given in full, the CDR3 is CASGLGVRGAETLYF.

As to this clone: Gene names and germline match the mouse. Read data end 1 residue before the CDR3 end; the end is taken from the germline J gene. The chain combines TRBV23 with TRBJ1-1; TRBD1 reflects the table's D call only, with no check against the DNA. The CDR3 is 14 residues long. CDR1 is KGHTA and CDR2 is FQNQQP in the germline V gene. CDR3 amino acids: CSSSQKTGNTEVFF. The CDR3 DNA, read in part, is TGCTCCAGCAGTCAAAAGACAGGGAACACAGAAGTCTTC.